Shown below are 8 T cell receptor beta chains from a single sample sequenced in a study of T-cell reconstitution after alpha-beta-depleted transplantation in children. Unique molecular identifiers were used in preparing the TCRbeta library. TCRdb reprocessed the PCR reads with MiXCR, giving one entry per CDR3 protein. The sample shows approximately 350,000 distinct CDR3 sequences, 15% to 20% of them seen only once. This sample comprised PBMCs, mostly from graft donor cells, obtained 360 days after TCRalphabeta/CD19-depleted stem cell transplant. The receptors originated from a male patient aged 2-15 years who had a stem cell transplant for acute lymphoblastic leukemia, so the T cells may come from the graft donor.

This clonotype showed up just a few times. This rearrangement joins TRBV27 to TRBJ2-2; the D gene is possibly TRBD1 (5 bases). Trimming left V 0 bases short and J 7 bases short, with 12 bases between. Germline V CDR1 and CDR2: MNHEY, SMNVEV (reference sequence). The CDR3 totals 15 residues. The CDR3 is CASSLSSQVGGELFF. The CDR3 bases are TGTGCCAGCAGTTTATCATCACAGGTCGGCGGGGAGCTGTTTTTT.

This clonotype was detected a few times. The gene calls are TRBV20-1 and TRBJ2-1; the match to TRBD2 covers 9 bases. The CDR3 has 15 residues. Losses at the gene ends were 1 base for V and 2 bases for J; bases not matched to a gene: 3. The germline V gene encodes CDR1 DFQATT and CDR2 SNEGSKA (reference sequence). CDR3 sequence: CSARGSGSAYNEQFF. The CDR3 DNA reads as TGCAGTGCTAGAGGTAGCGGGAGCGCCTACAATGAGCAGTTCTTC.

This clonotype has more than one count but fewer than ten. The V gene is TRBV4-3, the J gene TRBJ1-6; D is possibly TRBD1 (5 bases). Germline V lookup: CDR1 LGHNA, CDR2 YSLEER. Trimming stripped 6 bases from V and 8 bases from J, with 14 bases between. The CDR3 is 14 residues long. DNA for the CDR3: TGCGCCAGCAGTCGGGGCAGGGACGATTCACCCCTCCACTTT. This encodes CASSRGRDDSPLHF.

This clonotype was recorded many times. The chain links TRBV7-8 to TRBJ1-3; the D gene is possibly TRBD1 (5 bases). Per germline, CDR1 SGHVS and CDR2 FQNEAQ. The CDR3 has 16 amino acids. V was clipped by 5 bases and J by 4 bases, with 18 bases between them. This chain's CDR3 is CASSLGVGAGGNTIYF. CDR3 nucleotide sequence: TGTGCCAGCAGCCTAGGGGTCGGGGCGGGAGGAAACACCATATATTTT.

The CDR3, as DNA: TGTGCCAGCAGTTTTCGCCCCCCCCTAGCGAACACCGGGGAGCTGTTTTTT. Translating gives CASSFRPPLANTGELFF. The chain carries TRBV28 and TRBJ2-2; no definite D call. In germline, CDR1 is MDHEN, CDR2 SYDVKM. The ends were cut back, 3 bases at V and 0 bases at J, with 14 bases in the middle. This CDR3 spans 17 amino acids.

This clonotype came up a few times. This rearrangement joins TRBV5-1 to TRBJ2-1, with TRBD2 matching over 11 bases. V was pared by 0 bases and J by 8 bases, with 7 bases of the junction left unmatched. Per the germline V gene, CDR1 is SGHRS and CDR2 is YFSETQ. The CDR3 loop spans 16 amino acids. The CDR3 nucleotides read TGCGCCAGCAGCTTGGCCCCCACTAGCGGGAGTGATGAGCAGTTCTTC. As protein: CASSLAPTSGSDEQFF. Full variable domain (missing parts from reference TRBV5-1 and TRBJ2-1): KAGVTQTPRYLIKTRGQQVTLSCSPISGHRSVSWYQQTPGQGLQFLFEYFSETQRNKGNFPGRFSGRQFSNSRSEMNVSTLELGDSALYLCASSLAPTSGSDEQFFGPGTRLTVL.

The chain couples TRBV28 to TRBJ2-5; tentatively, D is TRBD1 (5 bases). The germline gives CDR1 MDHEN, CDR2 SYDVKM. There are 16 residues in the CDR3. With 2 bases removed from V and 0 bases from J, the gap between germline ends came to 13 bases. The CDR3 nucleotides are TGTGCCAGCAGTTTACCCAGGGTGGCGTACCAAGAGACCCAGTACTTC. Its translation: CASSLPRVAYQETQYF.

This clonotype showed up just a few times. CDR3 nucleotides: TGTGCCAGCAGCTTAGCCGGACTAGCGGGAAGGAATGAGCAGTTCTTC. Translated, it gives CASSLAGLAGRNEQFF. V usage is TRBV11-2 and J usage is TRBJ2-1; 12 nucleotides agree with TRBD2. This CDR3 contains 16 residues. The trim removed 1 base at V and 7 bases at J, leaving 5 bases unmatched. Germline CDR1 reads SGHAT; CDR2 reads FQNNGV.